This TCR beta chain was identified in a study of T cells in localized non-small cell lung cancer. General study results and limits: A median of roughly 50 of the top 100 tumor clones appeared in adjacent lung, which was paired and uninvolved. It was uninvolved adjacent lung that showed the highest T cell clonality, exceeding tumor.

The method was immunoSEQ multiplex PCR; TCRdb's version includes in-frame clones alone and lacks a portion of them. The data contain tens of thousands of clones, approximately 90% of them singletons. This clone was seen a single time. Antigen unknown. V shed 11 bases and J shed 1 base, with 15 bases lying between them. Per the germline V gene, CDR1 is ENHRY and CDR2 is SYGVKD. This CDR3 has 13 residues. This TCR was recovered from a man aged 35-75 years with stage I squamous cell lung carcinoma. J is TRBJ2-7 and V is TRBV10-3; D not resolved. The source material was peripheral blood, sampled before any cancer treatment. CDR3 region: CAAKNQDSYEQYF. DNA for the CDR3: TGTGCCGCCAAAAACCAGGATTCCTACGAGCAGTACTTC.